These 5 T cell receptor beta chains originate from one sample sequenced in a study of T cell repertoires in cytomegalovirus infection. Which antigens these TCRs recognize remains unknown. TCRdb recomputed calls from the reads with MiXCR, one row per CDR3 protein. The table records about 920,000 distinct CDR3 sequences, more than 25% of them present only once. Sample: cultured CD8+ T cells from PBMCs, taken from culture after CMV antigen stimulation. These receptors came from a human donor in good health (CMV status not recorded). Some clones in this sample may be carry-over from other donors' samples.

The V and J genes are TRBV7-8 and TRBJ1-5; D might be TRBD1 (5 bases). The V end was cut by 3 bases, the J end by 0 bases, with 21 bases between. Looked up from germline, CDR1 is SGHVS and CDR2 is FQNEAQ. This CDR3 contains 19 residues. The CDR3 spells CASSLTGRTTPFSNQPQHF. CDR3 nucleotide sequence: TGTGCCAGCAGCTTGACGGGGCGCACAACCCCTTTTAGCAATCAGCCCCAGCATTTT. Full variable domain (remainder filled in from reference TRBV7-8 and TRBJ1-5): GAGVSQSPRYKVAKRGQDVALRCDPISGHVSLFWYQQALGQGPEFLTYFQNEAQLDKSGLPSDRFFAERPEGSVSTLKIQRTQQEDSAVYLCASSLTGRTTPFSNQPQHFGDGTRLSIL.

This clonotype appeared many times. This chain links TRBV12-3 or TRBV12-4 with TRBJ2-7; TRBD2 might be the D (6 bases). The CDR3 is 13 residues long. The V gene lost 3 bases and the J gene lost 2 bases, with 8 bases spanning the gap. The CDR3 sequence is CASSLEGTYEQYF. CDR3 bases: TGTGCCAGCAGTTTGGAGGGGACCTACGAGCAGTACTTC.

This chain links TRBV6-2 or TRBV6-3 with TRBJ2-1; tentatively, D is TRBD1 (5 bases). The CDR3 contains 14 residues. V shed 0 bases and J shed 9 bases, with 12 bases lying between them. CDR1 and CDR2 from the germline V gene are MNHEY and SVGEGT. In nucleotides, the CDR3 is TGTGCCAGCAGTTACTCGAACCTAGGGGCTGAGCAGTTCTTC. It translates to CASSYSNLGAEQFF.

This clonotype was found a few times. The rearrangement joins TRBV7-6 to TRBJ2-2; 7 bases map to TRBD1. CDR1 and CDR2 from the germline V gene are SGHVS and FNYEAQ. The CDR3 loop spans 15 amino acids. Trimming at V came to 6 bases and at J to 8 bases, leaving 12 bases not matched to a gene. This CDR3 is CASSSANRGLGELFF. In nucleotides, the CDR3 is TGTGCCAGCAGTTCCGCCAACAGGGGCTTGGGGGAGCTGTTTTTT.

This clonotype came up a few times. The chain joins TRBV7-9 to TRBJ2-7; D is unresolved. Trimming took off 1 base at V and 0 bases at J, with 10 bases between the two ends. CDR3 length equals 15 residues. Germline CDR1 is SEHNR and CDR2 is FQNEAQ (reference sequence). CDR3: CASSLGPNPSYEQYV. The CDR3 region has the DNA TGTGCCAGCAGCTTAGGTCCGAACCCCTCCTACGAGCAGTACGTC.